This TCR beta chain was obtained from a study of blood T cell repertoires in COVID-19. As for the study in general: Material from acute and convalescent COVID-19 was sourced from the United States, Italy and Spain.

Original methodology: Amplified reference gene primers provided the basis for estimating nucleated cell counts. Assay used: immunoSEQ multiplex PCR; TCRdb lists only in-frame clones, some missing. That table furnishes V, J and clone size, whereas the DNA furnished D and trimming. The table shows about 190,000 clones, with about 81% occurring only once. The sample consisted of PBMCs or T cells enriched from blood (not recorded which). This receptor was obtained from a woman aged 25 to 39 who had recovered from COVID-19.

CDR3 sequence (DNA): TGTGCCACCAGTGATTTTCGGGGACAGGGACGTGGCGGGGAGCTGTTTTTT. It specifies CATSDFRGQGRGGELFF. The chain is built from TRBV24-1 and TRBJ2-2; TRBD1 agrees at 9 bases. V shed 1 base, J shed 7 bases, and the junction held 9 bases outside the gene matches. This CDR3 is built from 17 residues. The V gene's germline CDR1 is KGHDR and CDR2 SFDVKD.